A selection of T cell receptor beta chains follows, all from one sample in a study of memory CD8 T cells in hepatitis C reinfection. TCRdb keeps only in-frame clones here, not all; method: immunoSEQ multiplex PCR. The data contain under 50,000 clones, approximately 87% of them singletons. Material for sequencing was naive CD8+ T cells sorted from blood. All receptors come from a man younger than 35 with hepatitis C virus infection. Each CDR3 is given with its conserved first and last residue. A D gene is named only where the DNA matches it firmly. Clone sizes are given selectively: once, few, many, or a class where the clone is expanded.

abundance: NA
d_gene: TRBD2
v_gene: TRBV5-4
j_gene: TRBJ2-3
CDR3nt: TGTGCCAGCAGCTTGGAGTCTAGCGGGTTTCTTGGAGATACGCAGTATTTT
CDR3aa: CASSLESSGFLGDTQYF

abundance: NA
d_gene: NA
v_gene: TRBV19
j_gene: TRBJ1-2
CDR3nt: TGTGCCAGTAGTATCGGGGGGGCGCCCGGCTACACCTTC
CDR3aa: CASSIGGAPGYTF

abundance: NA
d_gene: TRBD1
v_gene: TRBV28
j_gene: TRBJ1-5
CDR3nt: TGTGCCAGCAGCCAAAGGACAGGGAATCAGCCCCAGCATTTT
CDR3aa: CASSQRTGNQPQHF

abundance: NA
d_gene: TRBD2
v_gene: TRBV11-3
j_gene: TRBJ2-1
CDR3nt: TGTGCCAGCAGCCCACCGGGACTAGCGGGGGGGAGCTCCTACAATGAGCAGTTCTTC
CDR3aa: CASSPPGLAGGSSYNEQFF

abundance: NA
d_gene: NA
v_gene: TRBV5-6
j_gene: TRBJ2-7
CDR3nt: TGTGCCAGCAGCCTCCGCTTGGGGGCTAGCTCCTACGAGCAGTACTTC
CDR3aa: CASSLRLGASSYEQYF

abundance: NA
d_gene: TRBD2
v_gene: TRBV9
j_gene: TRBJ2-1
CDR3nt: TGTGCCAGCAGCGTAGATGGGCTAGCGGCATACAATGAGCAGTTCTTC
CDR3aa: CASSVDGLAAYNEQFF

abundance: NA
d_gene: NA
v_gene: TRBV4-1
j_gene: TRBJ2-3
CDR3nt: TGCGCCAGCAGCCAAGAGGGCGGGTACACAGATACGCAGTATTTT
CDR3aa: CASSQEGGYTDTQYF

abundance: once
d_gene: NA
v_gene: TRBV30
j_gene: TRBJ1-4
CDR3nt: TGTGCCTGGAGTGAGGGGGGGGCTTACAGTGAAAAACTGTTTTTT
CDR3aa: CAWSEGGAYSEKLFF

abundance: few
d_gene: TRBD1
v_gene: TRBV4-1
j_gene: TRBJ1-5
CDR3nt: TGCGCCAGCAGCCAAGAGACAGGGGGCAATCAGCCCCAGCATTTT
CDR3aa: CASSQETGGNQPQHF

abundance: once
d_gene: TRBD1
v_gene: TRBV27
j_gene: TRBJ1-4
CDR3nt: TGTGCCAGCAGTTTTAGAACAGGGGGCTTAAATGAAAAACTGTTTTTT
CDR3aa: CASSFRTGGLNEKLFF

abundance: NA
d_gene: TRBD2
v_gene: TRBV7-2
j_gene: TRBJ2-5
CDR3nt: TGTGCCAGCAGCCTCCCGGGACTAGAGATAGAGACCCAGTACTTC
CDR3aa: CASSLPGLEIETQYF

abundance: NA
d_gene: NA
v_gene: TRBV28
j_gene: TRBJ2-7
CDR3nt: TGTGCCAGCAGTTTCGGAGCCTACGAGCAGTACTTC
CDR3aa: CASSFGAYEQYF

abundance: few
d_gene: NA
v_gene: TRBV30
j_gene: TRBJ2-1
CDR3nt: TGTGCCTGGAGTATAGGGAGCAATGAGCAGTTCTTC
CDR3aa: CAWSIGSNEQFF

abundance: NA
d_gene: NA
v_gene: TRBV27
j_gene: TRBJ2-1
CDR3nt: TGTGCCAGCAGTTTAACCCCCCCCGGGACACGATATTACAATGAGCAGTTCTTC
CDR3aa: CASSLTPPGTRYYNEQFF

abundance: NA
d_gene: NA
v_gene: TRBV4-3
j_gene: TRBJ2-1
CDR3nt: TGCGCCAGCAGCCTTAACAATGAGCAGTTCTTC
CDR3aa: CASSLNNEQFF

abundance: NA
d_gene: NA
v_gene: TRBV9
j_gene: TRBJ2-5
CDR3nt: TGTGCCAGCAGCGTAGGCAACGCGGGAGAGACCCAGTACTTC
CDR3aa: CASSVGNAGETQYF

abundance: NA
d_gene: TRBD2
v_gene: TRBV11-2
j_gene: TRBJ2-1
CDR3nt: TGTGCCAGCAGCTTAGAGGCGGGGGGATTCTACAATGAGCAGTTCTTC
CDR3aa: CASSLEAGGFYNEQFF

abundance: NA
d_gene: NA
v_gene: TRBV6-6
j_gene: TRBJ1-2
CDR3nt: TGTGCCAGCAGTCTCATAGACAGCCCTAACTATGGCTACACCTTC
CDR3aa: CASSLIDSPNYGYTF

abundance: NA
d_gene: NA
v_gene: TRBV28
j_gene: TRBJ2-5
CDR3nt: TGTGCCAGCAGTTTAGGTGGCGGGGTCCAAGAGACCCAGTACTTC
CDR3aa: CASSLGGGVQETQYF

abundance: NA
d_gene: TRBD2
v_gene: TRBV4-1
j_gene: TRBJ2-1
CDR3nt: TGCGCCAGCAGCCCACGACTAGCTGACTACAATGAGCAGTTCTTC
CDR3aa: CASSPRLADYNEQFF

abundance: NA
d_gene: NA
v_gene: TRBV25-1
j_gene: TRBJ1-2
CDR3nt: TGTGCCAGCAGTGACCAGTACTATGGCTACACCTTC
CDR3aa: CASSDQYYGYTF

abundance: NA
d_gene: TRBD1
v_gene: TRBV29-1
j_gene: TRBJ2-2
CDR3nt: TGCAGCGTGAGGACAGGGAACACCGGGGAGCTGTTTTTT
CDR3aa: CSVRTGNTGELFF

abundance: NA
d_gene: TRBD1
v_gene: TRBV9
j_gene: TRBJ1-1
CDR3nt: TGTGCCAGCAGCGCCCGGGGTGGGACAGGGGGCGAGAACACTGAAGCTTTCTTT
CDR3aa: CASSARGGTGGENTEAFF

abundance: NA
d_gene: TRBD1
v_gene: TRBV7-9
j_gene: TRBJ2-5
CDR3nt: TGTGCCAGCAGCTTAAGTGGACAGGAAGTCCAAGAGACCCAGTACTTC
CDR3aa: CASSLSGQEVQETQYF

abundance: NA
d_gene: TRBD2
v_gene: TRBV27
j_gene: TRBJ2-7
CDR3nt: TGTGCCAGCAGTTTCGGAGCGGGAGCCAGCTACGAGCAGTACTTC
CDR3aa: CASSFGAGASYEQYF

abundance: NA
d_gene: NA
v_gene: TRBV7-9
j_gene: TRBJ1-2
CDR3nt: TGTGCCAGCAGCTTAGGACAGGAGTCAAGGGCGAGCTACACCTTC
CDR3aa: CASSLGQESRASYTF

abundance: NA
d_gene: TRBD2
v_gene: TRBV6-5
j_gene: TRBJ2-1
CDR3nt: TGTGCCAGCAGTTACGGACTAGCGGGAGCGAGTGAGCAGTTCTTC
CDR3aa: CASSYGLAGASEQFF

abundance: NA
d_gene: NA
v_gene: TRBV18
j_gene: TRBJ1-2
CDR3nt: TGTGCCAGCTCACCCCCAAACTACTATGGCTACACCTTC
CDR3aa: CASSPPNYYGYTF

abundance: NA
d_gene: TRBD1
v_gene: TRBV28
j_gene: TRBJ2-7
CDR3nt: TGTGCCAGCAGTTCGATCCGGGACAGGGCCAACTACGAGCAGTACTTC
CDR3aa: CASSSIRDRANYEQYF

abundance: NA
d_gene: TRBD2
v_gene: TRBV9
j_gene: TRBJ2-3
CDR3nt: TGTGCCAGCAGCGTAGGAACTAGCGGGGCCGATACGCAGTATTTT
CDR3aa: CASSVGTSGADTQYF

abundance: NA
d_gene: NA
v_gene: TRBV7-8
j_gene: TRBJ2-3
CDR3nt: TGTGCCAGCAGCTTAATCGTAGATACGCAGTATTTT
CDR3aa: CASSLIVDTQYF